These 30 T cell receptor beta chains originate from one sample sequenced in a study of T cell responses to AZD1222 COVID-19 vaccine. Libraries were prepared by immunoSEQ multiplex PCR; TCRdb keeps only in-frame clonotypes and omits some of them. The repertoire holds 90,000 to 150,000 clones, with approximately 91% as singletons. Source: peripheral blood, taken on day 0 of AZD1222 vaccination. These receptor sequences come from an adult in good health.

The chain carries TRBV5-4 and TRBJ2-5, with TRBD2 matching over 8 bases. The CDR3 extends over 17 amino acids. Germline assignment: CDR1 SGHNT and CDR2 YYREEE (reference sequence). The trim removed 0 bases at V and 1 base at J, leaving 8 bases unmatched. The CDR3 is CASSLGSAGVSQETQYF. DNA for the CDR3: TGTGCCAGCAGCTTGGGGTCAGCGGGAGTGTCCCAAGAGACCCAGTACTTC.

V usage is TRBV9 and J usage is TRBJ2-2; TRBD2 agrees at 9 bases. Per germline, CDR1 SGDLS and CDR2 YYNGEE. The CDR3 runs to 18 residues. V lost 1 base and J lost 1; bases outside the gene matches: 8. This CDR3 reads CASSVRISGSGNTGELFF. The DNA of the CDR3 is TGTGCCAGCAGCGTACGAATTAGCGGGAGCGGGAACACCGGGGAGCTGTTTTTT.

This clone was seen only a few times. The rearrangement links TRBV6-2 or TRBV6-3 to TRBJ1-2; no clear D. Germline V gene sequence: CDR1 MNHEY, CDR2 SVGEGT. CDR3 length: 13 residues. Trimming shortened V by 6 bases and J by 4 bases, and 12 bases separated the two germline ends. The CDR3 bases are TGTGCCAGCAGCGACCCCGTGCTCTATGGCTACACCTTC. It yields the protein CASSDPVLYGYTF.

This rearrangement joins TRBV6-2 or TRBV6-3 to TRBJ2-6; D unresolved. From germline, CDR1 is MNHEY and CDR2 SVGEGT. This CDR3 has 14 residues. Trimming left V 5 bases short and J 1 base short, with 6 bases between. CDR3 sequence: CASSTESGANVLTF. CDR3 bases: TGTGCCAGCAGTACGGAGTCTGGGGCCAACGTCCTGACTTTC.

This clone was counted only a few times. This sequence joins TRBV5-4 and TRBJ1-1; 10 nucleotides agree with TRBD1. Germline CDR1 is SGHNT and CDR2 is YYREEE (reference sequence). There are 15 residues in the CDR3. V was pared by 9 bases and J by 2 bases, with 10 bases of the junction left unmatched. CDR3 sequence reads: CATEPGQGPNTEAFF. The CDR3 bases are TGTGCCACCGAACCGGGACAGGGGCCAAACACTGAAGCTTTCTTT.

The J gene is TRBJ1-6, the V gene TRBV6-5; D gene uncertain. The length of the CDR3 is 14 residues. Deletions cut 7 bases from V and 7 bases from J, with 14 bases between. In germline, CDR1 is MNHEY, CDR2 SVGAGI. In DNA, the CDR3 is TGTGCCAGCACCCGAAGTGGGCAAAATTCACCCCTCCACTTT. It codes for CASTRSGQNSPLHF.

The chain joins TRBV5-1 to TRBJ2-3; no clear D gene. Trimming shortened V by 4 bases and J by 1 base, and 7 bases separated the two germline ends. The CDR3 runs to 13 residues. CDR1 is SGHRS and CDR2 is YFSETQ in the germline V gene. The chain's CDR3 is CASSLRGTDTQYF. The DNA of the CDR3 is TGCGCCAGCAGCCTCCGGGGCACAGATACGCAGTATTTT.

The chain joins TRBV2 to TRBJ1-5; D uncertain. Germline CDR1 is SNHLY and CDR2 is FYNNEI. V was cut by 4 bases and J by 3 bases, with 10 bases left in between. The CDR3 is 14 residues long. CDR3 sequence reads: CASSVGQFNQPQHF. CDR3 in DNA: TGTGCCAGCAGTGTGGGCCAATTCAATCAGCCCCAGCATTTT.

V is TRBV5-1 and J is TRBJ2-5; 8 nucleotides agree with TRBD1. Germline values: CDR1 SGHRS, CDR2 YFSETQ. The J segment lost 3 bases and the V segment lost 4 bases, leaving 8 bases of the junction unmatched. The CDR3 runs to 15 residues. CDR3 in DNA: TGCGCCAGCAGCCAGGGGACAGGCGGGGAAGAGACCCAGTACTTC. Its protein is CASSQGTGGEETQYF.

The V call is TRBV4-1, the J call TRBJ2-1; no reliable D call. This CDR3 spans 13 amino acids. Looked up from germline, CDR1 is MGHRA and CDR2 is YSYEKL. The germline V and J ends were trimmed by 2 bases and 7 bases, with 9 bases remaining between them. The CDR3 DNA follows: TGCGCCAGCAGCCAATTATTAGTGAATGAGCAGTTCTTC. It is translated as CASSQLLVNEQFF.

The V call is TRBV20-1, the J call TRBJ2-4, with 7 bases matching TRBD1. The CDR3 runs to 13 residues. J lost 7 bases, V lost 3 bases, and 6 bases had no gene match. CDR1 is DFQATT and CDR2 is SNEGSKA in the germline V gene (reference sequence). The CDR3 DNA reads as TGCAGTGCTAGTGGACAGGACCGGAACATTCAGTACTTC. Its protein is CSASGQDRNIQYF.

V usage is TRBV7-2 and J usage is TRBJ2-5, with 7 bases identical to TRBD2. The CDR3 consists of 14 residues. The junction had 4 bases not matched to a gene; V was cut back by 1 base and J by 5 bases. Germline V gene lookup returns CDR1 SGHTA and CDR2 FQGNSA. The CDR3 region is CASSLGGGRETQYF. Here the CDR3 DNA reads TGTGCCAGCAGCTTAGGGGGGGGAAGGGAGACCCAGTACTTC.

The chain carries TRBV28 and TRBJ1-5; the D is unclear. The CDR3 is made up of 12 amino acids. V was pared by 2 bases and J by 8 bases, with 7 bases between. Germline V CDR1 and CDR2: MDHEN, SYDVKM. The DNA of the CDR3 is TGTGCCAGCAGTTTAGGTCTTAAGCCCCAGCATTTT. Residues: CASSLGLKPQHF. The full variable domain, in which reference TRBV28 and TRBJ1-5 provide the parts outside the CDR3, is DVKVTQSSRYLVKRTGEKVFLECVQDMDHENMFWYRQDPGLGLRLIYFSYDVKMKEKGDIPEGYSVSREKKERFSLILESASTNQTSMYLCASSLGLKPQHFGDGTRLSIL.

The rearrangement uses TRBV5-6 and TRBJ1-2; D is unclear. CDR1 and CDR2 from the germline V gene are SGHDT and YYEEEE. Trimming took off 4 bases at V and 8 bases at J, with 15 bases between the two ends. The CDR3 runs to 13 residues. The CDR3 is CASSPIAGMGYTF. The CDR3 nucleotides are TGTGCCAGCAGCCCGATCGCGGGAATGGGCTACACCTTC. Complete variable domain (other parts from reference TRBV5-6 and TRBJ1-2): DAGVTQSPTHLIKTRGQQVTLRCSPKSGHDTVSWYQQALGQGPQFIFQYYEEEERQRGNFPDRFSGHQFPNYSSELNVNALLLGDSALYLCASSPIAGMGYTFGSGTRLTVV.

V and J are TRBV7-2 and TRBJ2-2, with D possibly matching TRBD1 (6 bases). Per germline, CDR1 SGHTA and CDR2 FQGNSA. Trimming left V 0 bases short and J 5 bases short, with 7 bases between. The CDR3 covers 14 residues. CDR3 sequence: CASSLAQGTGELFF. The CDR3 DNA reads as TGTGCCAGCAGCTTAGCGCAGGGGACCGGGGAGCTGTTTTTT. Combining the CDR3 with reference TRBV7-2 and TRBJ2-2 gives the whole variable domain GAGVSQSPSNKVTEKGKDVELRCDPISGHTALYWYRQSLGQGLEFLIYFQGNSAPDKSGLPSDRFSAERTGGSVSTLTIQRTQQEDSAVYLCASSLAQGTGELFFGEGSRLTVL.

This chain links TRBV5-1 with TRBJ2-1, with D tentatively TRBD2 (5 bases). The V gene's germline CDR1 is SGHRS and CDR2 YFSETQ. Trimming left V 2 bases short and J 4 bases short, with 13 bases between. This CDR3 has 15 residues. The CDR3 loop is CASSFSSEPYNEQFF. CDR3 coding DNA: TGCGCCAGCAGCTTCAGTAGCGAACCATACAATGAGCAGTTCTTC.

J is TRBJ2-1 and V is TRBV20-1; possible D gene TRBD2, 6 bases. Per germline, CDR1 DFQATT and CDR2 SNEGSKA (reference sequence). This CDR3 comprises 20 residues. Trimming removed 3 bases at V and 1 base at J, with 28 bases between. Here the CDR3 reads CSASPSLLAQLRGSYNEQFF. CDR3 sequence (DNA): TGCAGTGCTAGTCCCTCTCTACTAGCCCAGTTGAGAGGGTCCTACAATGAGCAGTTCTTC.

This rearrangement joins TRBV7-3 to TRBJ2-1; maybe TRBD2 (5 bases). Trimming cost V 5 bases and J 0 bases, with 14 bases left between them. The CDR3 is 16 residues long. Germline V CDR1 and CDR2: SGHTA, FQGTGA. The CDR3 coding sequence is TGTGCCAGCAGCCCTCATAGAGGGAACTCCTACAATGAGCAGTTCTTC. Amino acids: CASSPHRGNSYNEQFF. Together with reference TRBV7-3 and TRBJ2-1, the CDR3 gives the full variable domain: GAGVSQTPSNKVTEKGKYVELRCDPISGHTALYWYRQSLGQGPEFLIYFQGTGAADDSGLPNDRFFAVRPEGSVSTLKIQRTERGDSAVYLCASSPHRGNSYNEQFFGPGTRLTVL.

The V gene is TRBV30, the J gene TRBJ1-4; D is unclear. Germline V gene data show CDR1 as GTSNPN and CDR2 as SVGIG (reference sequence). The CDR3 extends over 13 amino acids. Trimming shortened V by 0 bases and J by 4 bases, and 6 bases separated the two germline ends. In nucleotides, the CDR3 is TGTGCCTGGAGTGTCGGGTTTAATGAAAAACTGTTTTTT. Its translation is CAWSVGFNEKLFF.

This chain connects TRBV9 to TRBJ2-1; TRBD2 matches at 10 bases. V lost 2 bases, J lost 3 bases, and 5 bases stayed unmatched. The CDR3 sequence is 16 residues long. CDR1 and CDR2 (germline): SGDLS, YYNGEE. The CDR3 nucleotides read TGTGCCAGCAGCGTCTGGACTAGCGGCTACTACAATGAGCAGTTCTTC. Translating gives CASSVWTSGYYNEQFF. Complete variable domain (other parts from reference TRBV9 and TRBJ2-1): DSGVTQTPKHLITATGQRVTLRCSPRSGDLSVYWYQQSLDQGLQFLIQYYNGEERAKGNILERFSAQQFPDLHSELNLSSLELGDSALYFCASSVWTSGYYNEQFFGPGTRLTVL.

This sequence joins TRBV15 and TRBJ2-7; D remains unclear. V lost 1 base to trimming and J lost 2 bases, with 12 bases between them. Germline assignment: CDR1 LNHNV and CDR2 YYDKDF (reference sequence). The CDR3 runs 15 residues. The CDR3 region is CATSRGTNRAYEQYF. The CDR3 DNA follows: TGTGCCACCAGCAGAGGCACCAATAGGGCCTACGAGCAGTACTTC.

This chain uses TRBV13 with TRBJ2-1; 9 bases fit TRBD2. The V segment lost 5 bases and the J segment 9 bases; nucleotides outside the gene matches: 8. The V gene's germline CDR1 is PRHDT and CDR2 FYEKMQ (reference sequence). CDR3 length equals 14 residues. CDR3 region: CASSPGLALSEQFF. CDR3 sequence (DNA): TGTGCCAGCAGCCCGGGACTAGCTCTGAGTGAGCAGTTCTTC.

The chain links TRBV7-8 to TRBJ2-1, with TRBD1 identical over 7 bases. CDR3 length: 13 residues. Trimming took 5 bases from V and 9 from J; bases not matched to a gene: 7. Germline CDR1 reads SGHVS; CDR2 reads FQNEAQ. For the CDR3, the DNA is TGTGCCAGCAGCCTTACCCGGGACAGTGAGCAGTTCTTC. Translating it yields CASSLTRDSEQFF.

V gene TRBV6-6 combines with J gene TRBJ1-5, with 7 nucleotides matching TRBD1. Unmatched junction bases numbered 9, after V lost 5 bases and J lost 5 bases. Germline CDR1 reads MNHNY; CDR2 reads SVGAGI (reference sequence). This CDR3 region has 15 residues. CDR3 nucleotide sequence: TGTGCCAGCAGTCCCCCAGGGGGGGGAGATCAGCCCCAGCATTTT. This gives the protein CASSPPGGGDQPQHF.

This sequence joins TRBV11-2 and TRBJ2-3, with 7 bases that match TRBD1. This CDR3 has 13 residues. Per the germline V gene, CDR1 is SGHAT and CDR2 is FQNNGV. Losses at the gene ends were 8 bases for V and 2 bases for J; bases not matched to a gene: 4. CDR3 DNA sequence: TGTGCCAGCGCCGACAGGGTCACAGATACGCAGTATTTT. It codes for CASADRVTDTQYF.

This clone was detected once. This CDR3 reads CAWSPSDTEAFF. CDR3 DNA: TGTGCCTGGAGCCCCTCAGACACTGAAGCTTTCTTT. The chain recombines TRBV30 with TRBJ1-1; D is undetermined. Trimming cost V 3 bases and J 3 bases, with 8 bases left between them. In germline, CDR1 is GTSNPN, CDR2 SVGIG (reference sequence). CDR3 size: 12 residues.

Here the CDR3 reads CASSWERGQGGYTF. The CDR3 DNA reads TGTGCCAGCAGCTGGGAACGGGGCCAGGGGGGCTACACCTTC. This rearrangement joins TRBV7-9 to TRBJ1-2; D perhaps matches TRBD1 (6 bases). Germline V gene lookup returns CDR1 SEHNR and CDR2 FQNEAQ (reference sequence). This CDR3 spans 14 amino acids. The ends were cut back, 4 bases at V and 8 bases at J, with 17 bases in the middle.

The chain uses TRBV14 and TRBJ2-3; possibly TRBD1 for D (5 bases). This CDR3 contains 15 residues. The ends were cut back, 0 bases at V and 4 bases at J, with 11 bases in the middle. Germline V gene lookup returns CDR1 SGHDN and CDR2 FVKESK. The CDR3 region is CASSQDRVKADTQYF. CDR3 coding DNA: TGTGCCAGCAGCCAAGACAGGGTAAAGGCAGATACGCAGTATTTT.

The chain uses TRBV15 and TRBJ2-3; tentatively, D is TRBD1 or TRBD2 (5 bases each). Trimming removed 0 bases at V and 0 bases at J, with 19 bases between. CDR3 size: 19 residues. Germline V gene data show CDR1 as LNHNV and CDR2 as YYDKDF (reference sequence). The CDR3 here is CATSREGSWGSTSTDTQYF. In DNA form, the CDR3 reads TGTGCCACCAGCAGAGAAGGTTCGTGGGGGTCTACTAGCACAGATACGCAGTATTTT.

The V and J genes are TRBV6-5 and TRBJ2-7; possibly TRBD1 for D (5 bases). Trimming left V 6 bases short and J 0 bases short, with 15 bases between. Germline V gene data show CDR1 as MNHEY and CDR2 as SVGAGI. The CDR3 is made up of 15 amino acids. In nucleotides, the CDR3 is TGTGCCAGCAGCTATAGGGGAACAGGCTCCTACGAGCAGTACTTC. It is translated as CASSYRGTGSYEQYF.